A selection of T cell receptor beta chains follows, all from one sample in a study of cytomegalovirus exposure and HLA in healthy donors. TCRdb keeps only in-frame clones here, not all; method: immunoSEQ multiplex PCR. The sample lists about 140,000 clones, roughly four fifths occurring once. Sequencing was done on a sample of PBMCs. Receptors were obtained from a woman in her thirties or forties in good health and CMV-seronegative. The CDR3 runs from the conserved cysteine through the conserved F or W. Fields, in order: V gene, clone size, D gene, J gene, CDR3 protein, CDR3 DNA. The D gene is left open where the match is weak. Clone sizes are given selectively: once, few, many, or a class where the clone is expanded.

v_gene: TRBV9
abundance: -
d_gene: -
j_gene: TRBJ2-1
CDR3aa: CASSASGRGGYNEQFF
CDR3nt: TGTGCCAGCAGCGCAAGTGGGCGGGGAGGATACAATGAGCAGTTCTTC

v_gene: TRBV20-1
abundance: -
d_gene: -
j_gene: TRBJ2-7
CDR3aa: CSASTPGRQYF
CDR3nt: TGCAGTGCTTCCACGCCGGGGAGGCAGTACTTC

v_gene: TRBV27
abundance: -
d_gene: TRBD2
j_gene: TRBJ2-7
CDR3aa: CASSLRRTELAGAGEQYF
CDR3nt: TGTGCCAGCAGTTTAAGAAGGACAGAACTAGCGGGAGCTGGCGAGCAGTACTTC

v_gene: TRBV6-5
abundance: -
d_gene: TRBD1
j_gene: TRBJ1-2
CDR3aa: CASSLGQGGYTF
CDR3nt: TGTGCCAGCAGTTTGGGACAGGGAGGCTACACCTTC

v_gene: TRBV7-3
abundance: -
d_gene: -
j_gene: TRBJ1-2
CDR3aa: CASSPTGSATDGYTF
CDR3nt: TGTGCCAGCAGCCCAACAGGGTCGGCTACCGATGGCTACACCTTC

v_gene: TRBV9
abundance: -
d_gene: TRBD2
j_gene: TRBJ2-3
CDR3aa: CASSSWTSGKGDTQYF
CDR3nt: TGTGCCAGCAGCTCCTGGACTAGCGGGAAGGGAGATACGCAGTATTTT

v_gene: TRBV6-6
abundance: -
d_gene: TRBD1
j_gene: TRBJ2-1
CDR3aa: CASSSYTGGIYNEQFF
CDR3nt: TGTGCCAGCAGTAGCTATACAGGGGGTATCTACAATGAGCAGTTCTTC

v_gene: TRBV5-1
abundance: -
d_gene: TRBD1
j_gene: TRBJ1-4
CDR3aa: CASTLQGATNEKLFF
CDR3nt: TGCGCCAGCACCTTACAGGGGGCAACTAATGAAAAACTGTTTTTT

v_gene: TRBV10-1
abundance: -
d_gene: -
j_gene: TRBJ2-7
CDR3aa: CASSAGVPPYEQYF
CDR3nt: TGCGCCAGCAGTGCTGGAGTCCCTCCTTACGAGCAGTACTTC

v_gene: TRBV28
abundance: once
d_gene: -
j_gene: TRBJ1-1
CDR3aa: CASSLNRDRDTEAFF
CDR3nt: TGTGCCAGCAGCCTCAACAGGGATCGGGACACTGAAGCTTTCTTT

v_gene: TRBV9
abundance: few
d_gene: -
j_gene: TRBJ2-5
CDR3aa: CASSPLYQETQYF
CDR3nt: TGTGCCAGCAGCCCGTTGTACCAAGAGACCCAGTACTTC

v_gene: TRBV10-3
abundance: -
d_gene: TRBD1
j_gene: TRBJ2-7
CDR3aa: CAISDREGSYEQYF
CDR3nt: TGTGCCATCAGCGACAGGGAAGGCTCCTACGAGCAGTACTTC

v_gene: TRBV2
abundance: -
d_gene: TRBD1
j_gene: TRBJ2-7
CDR3aa: CASSDPTDRAGYEQYF
CDR3nt: TGTGCCAGCAGTGACCCCACCGACAGGGCCGGGTACGAGCAGTACTTC

v_gene: TRBV6-5
abundance: -
d_gene: TRBD2
j_gene: TRBJ2-1
CDR3aa: CASRSGLAGVEQFF
CDR3nt: TGTGCCAGCAGGTCGGGACTAGCGGGAGTCGAGCAGTTCTTC

v_gene: TRBV19
abundance: few
d_gene: TRBD1
j_gene: TRBJ1-5
CDR3aa: CASSPSTGTGRFGSNQPQHF
CDR3nt: TGTGCCAGTAGTCCAAGCACCGGGACAGGGCGATTCGGAAGCAATCAGCCCCAGCATTTT

v_gene: TRBV18
abundance: -
d_gene: TRBD1
j_gene: TRBJ1-6
CDR3aa: CASSQGQAENSPLHF
CDR3nt: TGTGCCAGCTCACAGGGACAGGCAGAGAATTCACCCCTCCACTTT

v_gene: TRBV7-2
abundance: once
d_gene: -
j_gene: TRBJ2-7
CDR3aa: CASSHGGSPRSDF
CDR3nt: TGTGCCAGCAGCCATGGAGGCAGCCCGAGGAGCGACTTC

v_gene: TRBV7-2
abundance: -
d_gene: -
j_gene: TRBJ2-7
CDR3aa: CASSLGPQGYEQYF
CDR3nt: TGTGCCAGCAGCTTAGGACCTCAGGGCTACGAGCAGTACTTC

v_gene: TRBV10-3
abundance: -
d_gene: TRBD2
j_gene: TRBJ2-7
CDR3aa: CAIKHHRDTIHTTSGTYEQYF
CDR3nt: TGTGCCATCAAGCACCACCGAGATACAATTCATACGACTAGCGGGACTTACGAGCAGTACTTC

v_gene: TRBV6-6
abundance: -
d_gene: TRBD2
j_gene: TRBJ2-1
CDR3aa: CASSYGREIPYNEQFF
CDR3nt: TGTGCCAGCAGTTACGGGCGGGAGATCCCCTACAATGAGCAGTTCTTC

v_gene: TRBV9
abundance: -
d_gene: TRBD2
j_gene: TRBJ2-1
CDR3aa: CASSVAGGTYNEQFF
CDR3nt: TGTGCCAGCAGCGTAGCGGGGGGAACCTACAATGAGCAGTTCTTC

v_gene: TRBV5-6
abundance: -
d_gene: TRBD2
j_gene: TRBJ2-1
CDR3aa: CASSGGLAVSYNEQFF
CDR3nt: TGTGCCAGCAGCGGGGGACTAGCGGTCTCCTACAATGAGCAGTTCTTC

v_gene: TRBV10-1
abundance: -
d_gene: -
j_gene: TRBJ1-2
CDR3aa: CASSEWGRPASDTF
CDR3nt: TGCGCCAGCAGTGAATGGGGCCGACCAGCATCAGACACCTTC

v_gene: TRBV28
abundance: -
d_gene: TRBD2
j_gene: TRBJ2-1
CDR3aa: CASSLGLADYNEQFF
CDR3nt: TGTGCCAGCAGTTTAGGTCTAGCGGACTACAATGAGCAGTTCTTC

v_gene: TRBV4-2
abundance: -
d_gene: TRBD1
j_gene: TRBJ1-3
CDR3aa: CASSQEGTAPNTIYF
CDR3nt: TGTGCCAGCAGCCAAGAGGGGACAGCCCCAAACACCATATATTTT

v_gene: TRBV28
abundance: -
d_gene: -
j_gene: TRBJ2-7
CDR3aa: CASSLGSFSRFKEQYF
CDR3nt: TGTGCCAGCAGTTTAGGTAGTTTCTCTCGCTTTAAAGAGCAGTACTTC

v_gene: TRBV28
abundance: few
d_gene: -
j_gene: TRBJ1-2
CDR3aa: CASSFPGDHYGYTF
CDR3nt: TGTGCCAGCAGTTTCCCGGGGGATCACTATGGCTACACCTTC

v_gene: TRBV18
abundance: -
d_gene: TRBD1
j_gene: TRBJ1-1
CDR3aa: CASSPVRGAGEAFF
CDR3nt: TGTGCCAGCTCACCGGTCAGGGGGGCCGGGGAAGCTTTCTTT

v_gene: TRBV6-1
abundance: -
d_gene: TRBD2
j_gene: TRBJ2-2
CDR3aa: CASSDVSGRLNTGELFF
CDR3nt: TGTGCCAGCAGTGACGTTAGCGGGAGGTTGAACACCGGGGAGCTGTTTTTT

v_gene: TRBV27
abundance: once
d_gene: -
j_gene: TRBJ2-7
CDR3aa: CASSSAGAVRGREEQYF
CDR3nt: TGTGCCAGCAGTTCTGCGGGAGCTGTCAGGGGGCGCGAAGAGCAGTACTTC

v_gene: TRBV4-3
abundance: -
d_gene: TRBD2
j_gene: TRBJ2-3
CDR3aa: CASSQDFLTGGRDTQYF
CDR3nt: TGCGCCAGCAGCCAAGATTTTTTGACGGGCGGGAGAGACACGCAGTATTTT

v_gene: TRBV6-5
abundance: -
d_gene: -
j_gene: TRBJ1-1
CDR3aa: CASSYAGELAFF
CDR3nt: TGTGCCAGCAGTTACGCAGGGGAACTGGCTTTCTTT

v_gene: TRBV5-1
abundance: -
d_gene: TRBD2
j_gene: TRBJ2-7
CDR3aa: CASSTGLAGVGEQYF
CDR3nt: TGCGCCAGCAGCACCGGACTAGCGGGAGTGGGGGAGCAGTACTTC

v_gene: TRBV18
abundance: -
d_gene: TRBD1
j_gene: TRBJ1-5
CDR3aa: CASSYRGGNQPQHF
CDR3nt: TGTGCCAGCTCATACAGGGGTGGCAATCAGCCCCAGCATTTT

v_gene: TRBV28
abundance: -
d_gene: TRBD1
j_gene: TRBJ1-2
CDR3aa: CASSLWTGTNYGYTF
CDR3nt: TGTGCCAGCAGTTTATGGACAGGGACTAACTATGGCTACACCTTC

v_gene: TRBV9
abundance: -
d_gene: TRBD1
j_gene: TRBJ2-7
CDR3aa: CASSKIARTGAYEQYF
CDR3nt: TGTGCCAGCAGCAAGATCGCCCGGACAGGGGCCTACGAGCAGTACTTC

v_gene: TRBV28
abundance: -
d_gene: TRBD1
j_gene: TRBJ2-7
CDR3aa: CASSLGPGQGYEQYF
CDR3nt: TGTGCCAGCAGTTTAGGTCCCGGACAGGGCTACGAGCAGTACTTC

v_gene: TRBV7-3
abundance: -
d_gene: -
j_gene: TRBJ1-1
CDR3aa: CASSLQYDSEAFF
CDR3nt: TGTGCCAGCAGCTTACAATACGACAGTGAAGCTTTCTTT

v_gene: TRBV19
abundance: -
d_gene: -
j_gene: TRBJ1-2
CDR3aa: CASSPQWTYGYTF
CDR3nt: TGTGCCAGTAGTCCACAGTGGACATATGGCTACACCTTC

v_gene: TRBV6-5
abundance: -
d_gene: -
j_gene: TRBJ1-3
CDR3aa: CASSPSFSGNTIYF
CDR3nt: TGTGCCAGCAGCCCTAGCTTCTCTGGAAACACCATATATTTT

v_gene: TRBV28
abundance: -
d_gene: TRBD2
j_gene: TRBJ2-5
CDR3aa: CASSPPTSMKETQYF
CDR3nt: TGTGCCAGCAGTCCGCCGACTAGCATGAAAGAGACCCAGTACTTC

v_gene: TRBV27
abundance: -
d_gene: -
j_gene: TRBJ1-4
CDR3aa: CASRRTATDVNEKLFF
CDR3nt: TGTGCCAGCAGACGCACCGCTACAGACGTTAATGAAAAACTGTTTTTT

v_gene: TRBV11-1
abundance: -
d_gene: -
j_gene: TRBJ2-5
CDR3aa: CASKKVGSLETQYF
CDR3nt: TGTGCCAGCAAAAAAGTGGGTAGCTTGGAGACCCAGTACTTC

v_gene: TRBV9
abundance: -
d_gene: TRBD1
j_gene: TRBJ1-1
CDR3aa: CASSAGTGANTEAFF
CDR3nt: TGTGCCAGCAGCGCGGGGACAGGGGCGAACACTGAAGCTTTCTTT

v_gene: TRBV5-1
abundance: -
d_gene: TRBD2
j_gene: TRBJ2-5
CDR3aa: CASSRGLAGGEETQYF
CDR3nt: TGCGCCAGCAGCCGGGGACTAGCGGGAGGTGAAGAGACCCAGTACTTC

v_gene: TRBV7-2
abundance: -
d_gene: -
j_gene: TRBJ2-3
CDR3aa: CASSLEGANTQYF
CDR3nt: TGTGCCAGCAGCTTAGAGGGAGCGAATACGCAGTATTTT

v_gene: TRBV7-9
abundance: -
d_gene: -
j_gene: TRBJ2-3
CDR3aa: CSSSLRVDTQYF
CDR3nt: TGTTCCAGCAGCTTACGGGTTGATACGCAGTATTTT

v_gene: TRBV7-2
abundance: -
d_gene: -
j_gene: TRBJ2-7
CDR3aa: CASSSGGGRYEQYF
CDR3nt: TGTGCCAGCAGCTCTGGCGGAGGGCGTTACGAGCAGTACTTC

v_gene: TRBV5-5
abundance: -
d_gene: TRBD2
j_gene: TRBJ2-2
CDR3aa: CASSSASGTTGELFF
CDR3nt: TGTGCCAGCAGCTCCGCTAGCGGGACCACCGGGGAGCTGTTTTTT

v_gene: TRBV10-1
abundance: -
d_gene: TRBD1
j_gene: TRBJ2-1
CDR3aa: CASSAPPGTGAYNEQFF
CDR3nt: TGCGCCAGCAGTGCCCCTCCGGGGACAGGGGCCTACAATGAGCAGTTCTTC

v_gene: TRBV6-5
abundance: once
d_gene: TRBD2
j_gene: TRBJ2-1
CDR3aa: CASTGRAYNEQFF
CDR3nt: TGTGCCAGCACCGGGAGGGCCTACAATGAGCAGTTCTTC

v_gene: TRBV7-2
abundance: -
d_gene: -
j_gene: TRBJ2-7
CDR3aa: CASKRDTKTYEQYF
CDR3nt: TGTGCCAGCAAAAGGGACACGAAGACCTACGAGCAGTACTTC

v_gene: TRBV11-3
abundance: -
d_gene: -
j_gene: TRBJ2-5
CDR3aa: CASSLRGVAGETQYF
CDR3nt: TGTGCCAGCAGCTTACGAGGTGTGGCGGGAGAGACCCAGTACTTC